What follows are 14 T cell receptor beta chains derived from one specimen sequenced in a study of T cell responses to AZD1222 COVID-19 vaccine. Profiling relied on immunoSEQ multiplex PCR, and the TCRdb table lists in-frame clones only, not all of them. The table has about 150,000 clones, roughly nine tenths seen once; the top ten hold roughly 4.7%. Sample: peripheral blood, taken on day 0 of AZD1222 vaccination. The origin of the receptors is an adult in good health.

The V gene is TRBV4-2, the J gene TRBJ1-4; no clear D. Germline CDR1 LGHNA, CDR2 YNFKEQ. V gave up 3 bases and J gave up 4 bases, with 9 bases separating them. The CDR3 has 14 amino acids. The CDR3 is CASSQDRVNEKLFF. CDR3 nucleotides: TGTGCCAGCAGCCAGGACCGGGTTAATGAAAAACTGTTTTTT.

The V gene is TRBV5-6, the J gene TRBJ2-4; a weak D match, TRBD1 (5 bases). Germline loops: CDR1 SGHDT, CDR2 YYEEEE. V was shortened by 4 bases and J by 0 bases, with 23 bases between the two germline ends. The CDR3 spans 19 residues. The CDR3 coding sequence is TGTGCCAGCAGCCTCCCCCCAACAAAAGGGGTAGGAGCCAAAAACATTCAGTACTTC. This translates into CASSLPPTKGVGAKNIQYF. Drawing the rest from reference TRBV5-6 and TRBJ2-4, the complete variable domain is DAGVTQSPTHLIKTRGQQVTLRCSPKSGHDTVSWYQQALGQGPQFIFQYYEEEERQRGNFPDRFSGHQFPNYSSELNVNALLLGDSALYLCASSLPPTKGVGAKNIQYFGAGTRLSVL.

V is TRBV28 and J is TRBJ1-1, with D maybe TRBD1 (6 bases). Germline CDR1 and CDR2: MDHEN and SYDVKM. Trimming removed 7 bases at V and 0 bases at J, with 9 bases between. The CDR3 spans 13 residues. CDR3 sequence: CASNRDMNTEAFF. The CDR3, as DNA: TGTGCCAGCAACAGGGACATGAACACTGAAGCTTTCTTT. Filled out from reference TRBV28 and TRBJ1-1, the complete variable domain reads DVKVTQSSRYLVKRTGEKVFLECVQDMDHENMFWYRQDPGLGLRLIYFSYDVKMKEKGDIPEGYSVSREKKERFSLILESASTNQTSMYLCASNRDMNTEAFFGQGTRLTVV.

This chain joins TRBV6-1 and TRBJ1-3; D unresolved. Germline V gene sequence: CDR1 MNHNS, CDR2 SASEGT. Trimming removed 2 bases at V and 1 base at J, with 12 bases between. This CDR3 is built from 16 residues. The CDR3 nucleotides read TGTGCCAGCAGTGAAAGGGTAGGAGCTTCTGGAAACACCATATATTTT. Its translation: CASSERVGASGNTIYF.

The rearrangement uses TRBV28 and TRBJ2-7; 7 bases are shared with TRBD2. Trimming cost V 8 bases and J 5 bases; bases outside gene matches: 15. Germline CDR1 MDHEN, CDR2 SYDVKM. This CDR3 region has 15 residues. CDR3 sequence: CASGKREGQSDEQYF. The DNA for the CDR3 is TGTGCCAGCGGAAAAAGGGAGGGCCAATCGGACGAGCAGTACTTC.

The CDR3 loop is CASSQGRRGHANEKLFF. DNA for the CDR3: TGTGCCAGCAGCCAAGGACGCAGGGGGCACGCTAATGAAAAACTGTTTTTT. This chain joins TRBV3-1 (or the pseudogene TRBV3-2) and TRBJ1-4; 8 nucleotides match TRBD1. Germline loops: CDR1 LGHDT, CDR2 YNNKEL (reference sequence). With 1 base clipped from V and 3 bases from J, the junction kept 7 bases outside the gene matches. CDR3 size: 17 residues.

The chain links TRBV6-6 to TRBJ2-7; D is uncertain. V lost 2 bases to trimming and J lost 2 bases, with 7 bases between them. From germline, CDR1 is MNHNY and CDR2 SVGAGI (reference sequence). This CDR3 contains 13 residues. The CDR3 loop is CASSYAATYEQYF. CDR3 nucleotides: TGTGCCAGCAGTTACGCAGCTACCTACGAGCAGTACTTC.

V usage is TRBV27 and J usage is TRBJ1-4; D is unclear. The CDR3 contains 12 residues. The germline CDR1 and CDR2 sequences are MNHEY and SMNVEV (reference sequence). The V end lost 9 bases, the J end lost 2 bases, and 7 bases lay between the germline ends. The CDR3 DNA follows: TGTGCCAGGAGGGTCACTAATGAAAAACTGTTTTTT. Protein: CARRVTNEKLFF.

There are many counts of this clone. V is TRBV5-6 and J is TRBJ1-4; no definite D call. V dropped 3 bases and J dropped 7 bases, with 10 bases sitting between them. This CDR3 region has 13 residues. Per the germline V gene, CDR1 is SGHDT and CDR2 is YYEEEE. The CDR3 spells CASSSLQSEKLFF. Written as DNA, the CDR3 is TGTGCCAGCAGCTCCCTGCAATCTGAAAAACTGTTTTTT.

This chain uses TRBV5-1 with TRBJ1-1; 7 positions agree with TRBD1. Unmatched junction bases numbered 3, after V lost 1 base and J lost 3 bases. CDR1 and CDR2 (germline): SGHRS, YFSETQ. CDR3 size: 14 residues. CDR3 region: CASSLSGQHTEAFF. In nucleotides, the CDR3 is TGCGCCAGCAGCTTGTCGGGACAGCACACTGAAGCTTTCTTT.

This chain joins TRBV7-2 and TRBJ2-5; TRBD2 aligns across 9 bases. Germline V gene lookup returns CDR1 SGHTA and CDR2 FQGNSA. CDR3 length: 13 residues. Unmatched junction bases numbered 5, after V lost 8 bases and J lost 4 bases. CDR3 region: CASRPSGTETQYF. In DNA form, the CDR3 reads TGTGCCAGCCGGCCTAGCGGGACAGAGACCCAGTACTTC.

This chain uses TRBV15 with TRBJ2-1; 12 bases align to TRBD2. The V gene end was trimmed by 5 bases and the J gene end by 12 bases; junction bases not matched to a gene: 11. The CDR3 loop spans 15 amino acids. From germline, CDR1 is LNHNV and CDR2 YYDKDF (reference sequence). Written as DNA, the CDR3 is TGTGCCACCAGCTCACCGGGACTAGCGGGTAGAAGGCAGTTCTTC. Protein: CATSSPGLAGRRQFF.

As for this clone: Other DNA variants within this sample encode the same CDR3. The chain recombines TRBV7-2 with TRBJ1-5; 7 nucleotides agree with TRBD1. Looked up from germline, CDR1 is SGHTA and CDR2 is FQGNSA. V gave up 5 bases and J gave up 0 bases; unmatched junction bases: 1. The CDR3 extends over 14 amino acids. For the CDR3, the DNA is TGTGCCAGCAGCAGACAGGGTAGCAATCAGCCCCAGCATTTT. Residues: CASSRQGSNQPQHF.

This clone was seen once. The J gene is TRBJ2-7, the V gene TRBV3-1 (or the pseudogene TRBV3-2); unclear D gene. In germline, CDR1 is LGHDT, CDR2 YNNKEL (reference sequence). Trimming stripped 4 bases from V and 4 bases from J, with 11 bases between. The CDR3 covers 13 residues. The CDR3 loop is CASSRLGVYEQYF. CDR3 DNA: TGTGCCAGCAGCCGACTTGGTGTGTACGAGCAGTACTTC.